Listed below are T cell receptor beta chains from one sample, sequenced in a study of OX40 agonist ivuxolimab in advanced cancers. Method: immunoSEQ multiplex PCR; TCRdb's copy keeps in-frame clones and lacks some. The sample consists of some 78,000 clones, around 94% of them appearing once. Sequencing used CD4+ or CD8+ T cells sorted from blood, obtained in a trial of the OX40 agonist ivuxolimab. The receptors originated from an adult with an advanced solid tumor such as melanoma, head and neck, liver or kidney cancer. Both conserved end residues are part of each CDR3. Each record gives: V gene, J gene, CDR3 protein.

>TRBV7-8|NA
CASSLAGRRGTYEQYF
>TRBV5-1|TRBJ2-1
CASSLASGEYNEQFF
>TRBV2|TRBJ1-5
CASSEGFFYQPQHF
>TRBV9|TRBJ2-5
CASSVASGNWETQYF
>TRBV4-2|TRBJ1-1
CASSQRQGPSTEAFF
>TRBV5-1|TRBJ1-1
CASSLLTGPNTEAFF
>TRBV10-3|TRBJ1-1
CAISVSMNTEAFF
>TRBV18|TRBJ2-7
CASSPTQGLVSYEQYF
>TRBV11-2|TRBJ2-2
CASSRSGELFF
>TRBV7-8|TRBJ1-1
CASSLMGTANTEAFF